This TCR beta chain came from a study of beta chain features in type 1 diabetes. Trimming pared 1 base from V and 5 bases from J, leaving 5 bases between. The CDR3 loop spans 12 amino acids. The germline V gene has CDR1 SEHNR and CDR2 FQNEAQ (reference sequence). Isolated RNA was reverse transcribed in full, so expressed TCRB transcripts were sequenced. Measured with immunoSEQ multiplex PCR; TCRdb has only the in-frame clones, and not every one. Altogether approximately 37,000 clones are present, 45% to 50% being singletons, with the ten largest covering 0.6% to 0.85%. This chain joins TRBV7-9 and TRBJ2-5; D gene unclear. The sequenced material came from central memory CD4+ T cells from blood. This clonotype was obtained from a woman between 18 and 29 years old in good health. The CDR3, as DNA: TGTGCCAGCAGCTTAGAAGAGGAGACCCAGTACTTC. It yields the protein CASSLEEETQYF.